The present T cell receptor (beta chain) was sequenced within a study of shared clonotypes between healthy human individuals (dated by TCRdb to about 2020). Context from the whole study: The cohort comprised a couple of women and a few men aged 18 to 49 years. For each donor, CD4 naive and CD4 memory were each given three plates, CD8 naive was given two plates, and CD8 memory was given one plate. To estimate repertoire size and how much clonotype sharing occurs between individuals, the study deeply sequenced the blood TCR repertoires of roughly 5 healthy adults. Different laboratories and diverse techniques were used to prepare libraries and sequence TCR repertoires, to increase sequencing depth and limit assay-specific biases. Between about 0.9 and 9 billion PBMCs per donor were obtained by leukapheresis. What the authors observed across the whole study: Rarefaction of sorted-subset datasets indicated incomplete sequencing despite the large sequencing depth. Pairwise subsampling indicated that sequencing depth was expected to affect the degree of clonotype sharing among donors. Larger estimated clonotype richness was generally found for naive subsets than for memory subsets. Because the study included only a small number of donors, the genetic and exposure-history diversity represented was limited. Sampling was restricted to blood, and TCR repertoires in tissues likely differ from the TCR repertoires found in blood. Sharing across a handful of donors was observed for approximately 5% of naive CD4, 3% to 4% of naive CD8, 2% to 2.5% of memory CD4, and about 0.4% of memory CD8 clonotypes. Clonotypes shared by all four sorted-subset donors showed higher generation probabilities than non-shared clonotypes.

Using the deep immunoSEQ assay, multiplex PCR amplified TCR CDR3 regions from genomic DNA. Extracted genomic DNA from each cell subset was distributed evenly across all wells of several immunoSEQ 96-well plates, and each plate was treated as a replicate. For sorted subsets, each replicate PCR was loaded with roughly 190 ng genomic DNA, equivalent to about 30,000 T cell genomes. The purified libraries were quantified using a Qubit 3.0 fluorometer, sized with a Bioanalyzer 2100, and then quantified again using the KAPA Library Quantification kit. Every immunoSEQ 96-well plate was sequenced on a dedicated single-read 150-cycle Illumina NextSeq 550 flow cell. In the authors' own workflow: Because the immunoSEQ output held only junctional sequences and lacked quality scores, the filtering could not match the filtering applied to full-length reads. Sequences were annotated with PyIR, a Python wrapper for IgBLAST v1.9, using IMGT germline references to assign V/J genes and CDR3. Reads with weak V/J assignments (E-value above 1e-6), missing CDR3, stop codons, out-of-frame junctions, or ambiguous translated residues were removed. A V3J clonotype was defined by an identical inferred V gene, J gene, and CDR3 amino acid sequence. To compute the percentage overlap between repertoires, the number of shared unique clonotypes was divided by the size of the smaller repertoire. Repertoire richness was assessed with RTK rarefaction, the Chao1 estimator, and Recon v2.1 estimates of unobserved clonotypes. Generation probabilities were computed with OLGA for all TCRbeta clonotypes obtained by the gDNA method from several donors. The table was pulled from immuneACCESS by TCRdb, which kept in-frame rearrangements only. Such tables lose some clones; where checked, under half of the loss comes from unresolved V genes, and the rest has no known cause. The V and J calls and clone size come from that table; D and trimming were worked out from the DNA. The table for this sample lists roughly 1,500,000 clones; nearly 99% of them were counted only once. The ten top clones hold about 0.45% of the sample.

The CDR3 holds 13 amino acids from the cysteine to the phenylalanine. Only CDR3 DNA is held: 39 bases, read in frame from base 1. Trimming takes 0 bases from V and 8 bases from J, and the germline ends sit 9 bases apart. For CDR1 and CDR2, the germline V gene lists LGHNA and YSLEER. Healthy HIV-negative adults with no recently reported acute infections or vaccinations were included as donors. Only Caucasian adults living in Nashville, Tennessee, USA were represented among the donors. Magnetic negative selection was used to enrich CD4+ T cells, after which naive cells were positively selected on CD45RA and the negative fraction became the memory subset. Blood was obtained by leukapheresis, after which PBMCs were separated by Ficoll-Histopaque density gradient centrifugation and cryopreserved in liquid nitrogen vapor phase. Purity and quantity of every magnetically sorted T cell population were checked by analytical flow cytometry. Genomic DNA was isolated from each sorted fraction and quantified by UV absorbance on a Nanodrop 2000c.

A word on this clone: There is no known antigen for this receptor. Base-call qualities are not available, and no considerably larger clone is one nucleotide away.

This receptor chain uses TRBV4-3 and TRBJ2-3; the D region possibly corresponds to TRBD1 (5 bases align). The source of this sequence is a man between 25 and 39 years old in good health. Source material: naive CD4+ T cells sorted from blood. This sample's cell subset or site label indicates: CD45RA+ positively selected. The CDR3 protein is CASSQDRVLTQYF. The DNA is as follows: TGCGCCAGCAGCCAAGACAGGGTGCTTACGCAGTATTTT.